Following are 19 T cell receptor beta chains from one sample sequenced in a study of T-cell reconstitution after alpha-beta-depleted transplantation in children. Unique molecular identifiers were built into the TCRbeta library. TCRdb passed the PCR reads through MiXCR, listing each CDR3 protein once. The table lists fewer than 1 million distinct CDR3 sequences, about 15% of them singletons. The sequencing here drew on PBMCs, mostly from graft donor cells, taken 360 days after TCRalphabeta/CD19-depleted stem cell transplant. The receptors here all came from a male patient under 18 who had a stem cell transplant for acute lymphoblastic leukemia, so the T cells may come from the graft donor.

The rearrangement joins TRBV5-1 to TRBJ1-2; D might be TRBD1 (6 bases). Germline V gives CDR1 SGHRS, CDR2 YFSETQ. Deletions cut 4 bases from V and 1 base from J, with 23 bases between. CDR3 length: 18 amino acids. CDR3 coding DNA: TGCGCCAGCAGCGCGTCCGGGACAAAGCCACCAGATAACTATGGCTACACCTTC. Amino acid sequence: CASSASGTKPPDNYGYTF.

There are a few counts of this clonotype. The V and J genes are TRBV20-1 and TRBJ2-2; 7 bases map to TRBD2. Germline trimming cut 2 bases from V and 4 bases from J; bases unmatched to any gene: 13. The CDR3 runs to 17 residues. In germline, CDR1 is DFQATT, CDR2 SNEGSKA (reference sequence). CDR3 sequence reads: CSARKAPGLRFTGELFF. CDR3 bases: TGCAGTGCTAGAAAAGCACCGGGACTAAGATTCACCGGGGAGCTGTTTTTT.

This clonotype has only a few counts. The chain recombines TRBV12-3 or TRBV12-4 with TRBJ2-7, with 9 bases aligning to TRBD2. The trim removed 6 bases at V and 4 bases at J, leaving 7 bases unmatched. CDR3 length equals 14 residues. The CDR3 DNA is TGTGCCAGCAGAAAGGGGACTAGCAATTACGAGCAGTACTTC. Translated, it gives CASRKGTSNYEQYF.

The chain links TRBV4-1 to TRBJ2-7; a possible D gene is TRBD2 (6 bases). V gave up 5 bases and J gave up 6 bases, with 11 bases separating them. From germline, CDR1 is MGHRA and CDR2 YSYEKL. There are 12 residues in the CDR3. The CDR3: CASSTNGGEQYF. In DNA form, the CDR3 reads TGCGCCAGCAGCACAAACGGGGGCGAGCAGTACTTC.

CDR3 nucleotide sequence: TGTGCCAGCAGCCGATGGGACGTCCATTCCGAGCGCCTCCACTTT. This sequence encodes CASSRWDVHSERLHF. This chain uses TRBV4-2 with TRBJ1-6, with a weak D call TRBD1 (5 bases). CDR3 length: 15 amino acids. CDR1 and CDR2 from the germline V gene are LGHNA and YNFKEQ. V lost 4 bases to trimming and J lost 15 bases, with 22 bases between them.

This clonotype was observed a few times. This chain connects TRBV20-1 to TRBJ2-3, with D perhaps matching TRBD1 or TRBD2 (5 bases each). The germline gives CDR1 DFQATT, CDR2 SNEGSKA (reference sequence). The CDR3 totals 12 residues. Trimming took 3 bases from V and 4 from J, leaving 8 bases between them. The CDR3 here is CSASQGADTQYF. The CDR3 DNA sequence: TGCAGTGCTAGCCAGGGAGCAGATACGCAGTATTTT.

Many counts were recorded for this clonotype. V usage is TRBV5-1 and J usage is TRBJ2-1, with D possibly being TRBD1 (5 bases). Trimming cost V 6 bases and J 8 bases, with 9 bases left between them. The germline CDR1 and CDR2 sequences are SGHRS and YFSETQ. There are 11 residues in the CDR3. CDR3 bases: TGCGCCAGCAACTGGGGCGATGAGCAGTTCTTC. It is translated as CASNWGDEQFF.

The chain carries TRBV21-1 and TRBJ2-7; no DNA check was done on the table's D call, TRBD1. TRBV21-1 is a pseudogene. This CDR3 contains 15 residues. CDR3 in amino acids: CASSTFPGFNYEQYF. In DNA, the CDR3 is TGTGCCAGCAGCACCTTTCCAGGGTTCAACTACGAGCAGTACTTC.

This clonotype was counted a few times. The CDR3 region is CSVGGLAFSEQFF. CDR3 sequence (DNA): TGCAGCGTTGGGGGACTAGCATTTAGTGAGCAGTTCTTC. The chain carries TRBV29-1 and TRBJ2-1, with TRBD2 identical over 9 bases. This CDR3 is built from 13 residues. Trimming removed 4 bases from V and 9 bases from J; junction bases left unmatched: 7. The V gene's germline CDR1 is SQVTM and CDR2 ANQGSEA.

The gene calls are TRBV6-1 and TRBJ1-5; D unclear. The V end lost 6 bases, the J end lost 3 bases, and 15 bases lay between the germline ends. The CDR3 has 15 residues. Germline CDR1 MNHNS, CDR2 SASEGT. CDR3 region: CASRLGHRTNQPQHF. As DNA, the CDR3 is TGTGCCAGCAGACTAGGTCACCGGACCAATCAGCCCCAGCATTTT.

This clonotype was counted between two and nine times. The junction differs from germline at one of its ends, possibly a read error. This sequence joins TRBV5-1 and TRBJ2-5, with TRBD1 identical over 10 bases. Germline lookup yields CDR1 SGHRS and CDR2 YFSETQ. The CDR3 loop spans 11 amino acids. DNA of the CDR3: TGCGCCAGCAGCAAAGGGGGACAGGGGAACTTC. It specifies CASSKGGQGNF. The variable domain in full, completed from reference TRBV5-1 and TRBJ2-5, reads KAGVTQTPRYLIKTRGQQVTLSCSPISGHRSVSWYQQTPGQGLQFLFEYFSETQRNKGNFPGRFSGRQFSNSRSEMNVSTLELGDSALYLCASSKGGQGNFGPGTRLLVL.

This clonotype was counted only a few times. The CDR3 loop reads CASSLVAGDLEQFF. As DNA, the CDR3 is TGCGCCAGCAGCTTGGTAGCGGGAGATCTTGAGCAGTTCTTC. The gene calls are TRBV5-1 and TRBJ2-1, with TRBD2 matching over 9 bases. The ends lost 0 bases at V and 9 bases at J; junction bases unmatched: 4. This CDR3 region has 14 residues. Germline-derived CDR1 and CDR2 are SGHRS and YFSETQ.

This clonotype was detected only a few times. The chain joins TRBV12-3 or TRBV12-4 to TRBJ2-1; 11 bases fit TRBD2. The CDR3 has 14 amino acids. The ends lost 6 bases at V and 5 bases at J; junction bases unmatched: 3. The CDR3 loop is CASRKLAGDNEQFF. The CDR3 DNA reads as TGTGCCAGCAGGAAACTAGCGGGGGACAATGAGCAGTTCTTC.

This clonotype was counted between two and nine times. J is TRBJ2-1 and V is TRBV29-1; a possible D gene is TRBD1 (5 bases). V was trimmed by 7 bases and J by 0 bases, leaving 22 bases between them. The CDR3 totals 17 residues. Germline CDR1 reads SQVTM; CDR2 reads ANQGSEA. CDR3 sequence: CSALETTAKSSYNEQFF. The CDR3 DNA follows: TGCAGCGCCCTCGAGACGACAGCGAAAAGCTCCTACAATGAGCAGTTCTTC.

This sequence joins TRBV4-2 and TRBJ2-7; 7 positions agree with TRBD1. Germline CDR1 is LGHNA and CDR2 is YNFKEQ. Trimming took 0 bases from V and 2 from J; bases not matched to a gene: 10. This CDR3 contains 17 residues. The CDR3 spells CASSQDLIEQGTYEQYF. CDR3 nucleotides: TGTGCCAGCAGCCAAGATCTAATTGAACAGGGGACCTACGAGCAGTACTTC.

This clonotype was seen only a few times. The chain carries TRBV5-6 and TRBJ2-7; 9 bases match TRBD2. The CDR3 is 15 amino acids. Per germline, CDR1 SGHDT and CDR2 YYEEEE. With V trimmed by 4 bases and J by 5 bases, 10 bases remained unmatched. Written as DNA, the CDR3 is TGTGCCAGCAGCGCGGCCCGACTAGCGGAAAACGAGCAGTACTTC. Amino acid sequence: CASSAARLAENEQYF.

The J gene is TRBJ1-4, the V gene TRBV5-1; D is uncertain. The CDR3 runs 18 residues. Germline assignment: CDR1 SGHRS and CDR2 YFSETQ. V was pared by 4 bases and J by 2 bases, with 21 bases between. This chain's CDR3 is CASSPVSNALATNEKLFF. The CDR3 bases are TGCGCCAGCAGCCCCGTCTCGAACGCATTGGCGACTAATGAAAAACTGTTTTTT.

This clonotype was counted at least ten times. The rearrangement uses TRBV29-1 and TRBJ1-5; 9 bases fit TRBD1. CDR1 and CDR2 (germline): SQVTM, ANQGSEA. With 6 bases clipped from V and 4 bases from J, the junction kept 1 base outside the gene matches. This CDR3 region has 12 residues. The CDR3 nucleotides read TGCAGCGTGGGGACAGGGAATCAGCCCCAGCATTTT. Its protein is CSVGTGNQPQHF.

The genes are TRBV9 and TRBJ2-7, with TRBD2 identical over 10 bases. In germline, CDR1 is SGDLS, CDR2 YYNGEE. The CDR3 has 16 residues. V shed 0 bases, J shed 4 bases, and the junction held 7 bases outside the gene matches. The CDR3, as DNA: TGTGCCAGCAGCGTAGCTACGGGAGCGGGAGGGTACGAGCAGTACTTC. Residues: CASSVATGAGGYEQYF.